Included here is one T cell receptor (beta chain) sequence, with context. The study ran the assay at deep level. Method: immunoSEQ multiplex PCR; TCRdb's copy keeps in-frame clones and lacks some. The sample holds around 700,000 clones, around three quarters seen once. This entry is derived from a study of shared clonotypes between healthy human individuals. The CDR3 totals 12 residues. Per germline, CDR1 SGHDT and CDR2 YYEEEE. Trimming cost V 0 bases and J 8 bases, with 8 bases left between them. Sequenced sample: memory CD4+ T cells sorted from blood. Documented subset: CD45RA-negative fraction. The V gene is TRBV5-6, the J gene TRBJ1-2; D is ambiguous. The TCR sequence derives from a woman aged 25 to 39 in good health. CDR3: CASSLAEVGYTF. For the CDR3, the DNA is TGTGCCAGCAGCTTGGCCGAGGTGGGCTACACCTTC.